A single sample is the source of the 32 T cell receptor beta chains below, sequenced in a study of cytomegalovirus exposure and HLA in healthy donors. Vbeta (60) and Jbeta (13) primers were used in the PCR. Assay: immunoSEQ multiplex PCR; the TCRdb copy retains only in-frame clones and omits some. This table holds about 130,000 clones, 78% found once. The sequenced sample was PBMCs. These receptors all stem from a female donor in good health and CMV-seronegative.

As DNA, the CDR3 is TGTGCCAGCAGTTTTGGACAGAACTATGGCTACACCTTC. Encoded protein: CASSFGQNYGYTF. The chain is built from TRBV28 and TRBJ1-2, with D perhaps matching TRBD1 (6 bases). Germline V CDR1 and CDR2: MDHEN, SYDVKM. CDR3 length equals 13 residues. Trimming removed 3 bases from V and 2 bases from J, with 7 bases in between.

Only one count was recorded for this clone. V gene TRBV28 combines with J gene TRBJ1-5; 8 bases fit TRBD1. Germline V lookup: CDR1 MDHEN, CDR2 SYDVKM. The CDR3 is 17 amino acids. V trimming: 4 bases; J trimming: 3 bases; junction bases outside the gene matches: 11. The CDR3 is CASSSPRPQGDNQPQHF. In DNA form, the CDR3 reads TGTGCCAGCAGTTCCCCTCGCCCACAGGGGGACAATCAGCCCCAGCATTTT.

The chain joins TRBV19 to TRBJ2-2, with a tentative D call TRBD1 (5 bases). The CDR3 consists of 13 residues. Looked up from germline, CDR1 is LNHDA and CDR2 is SQIVND (reference sequence). Between the trimmed V and J ends, which lost 7 bases and 2 bases, there was a span of 8 bases. For the CDR3, the DNA is TGTGCCAGTACGGACACCAACACCGGGGAGCTGTTTTTT. It is translated as CASTDTNTGELFF.

V usage is TRBV6-5 and J usage is TRBJ2-7, with TRBD2 as a possible D gene (5 bases). CDR3 size: 12 residues. V was cut by 8 bases and J by 2 bases, with 10 bases left in between. Germline V gene sequence: CDR1 MNHEY, CDR2 SVGAGI. CDR3 nucleotide sequence: TGTGCCAGCGGACTCGGGGCCTACGAGCAGTACTTC. Encoded protein: CASGLGAYEQYF.

The V call is TRBV11-2, the J call TRBJ2-5, with 13 bases aligning to TRBD2. Germline loops: CDR1 SGHAT, CDR2 FQNNGV. The CDR3 runs 15 residues. V lost 3 bases, J lost 6 bases, and 4 bases stayed unmatched. The CDR3 region has the DNA TGTGCCAGCAGCTTGGGACTAGCGGGATTTAAGACCCAGTACTTC. Translating gives CASSLGLAGFKTQYF.

The CDR3: CASSLNNVRHSGNTIYF. The CDR3, as DNA: TGTGCCAGCAGCTTAAACAATGTCAGGCACTCTGGAAACACCATATATTTT. The genes are TRBV7-3 and TRBJ1-3; D call uncertain. With 1 base removed from V and 0 bases from J, the gap between germline ends came to 13 bases. The CDR3 length is 17 residues. Looked up from germline, CDR1 is SGHTA and CDR2 is FQGTGA.

The CDR3 DNA sequence: TGTGCCAGCAGTTACACGGGGAGTCAGACCCAGTACTTC. It translates to CASSYTGSQTQYF. The V gene is TRBV6-6, the J gene TRBJ2-5; D perhaps matches TRBD2 (5 bases). Germline-derived CDR1 and CDR2 are MNHNY and SVGAGI (reference sequence). There are 13 residues in the CDR3. The V end was cut by 2 bases, the J end by 6 bases, with 10 bases between.

J is TRBJ2-5 and V is TRBV5-1, with 9 bases lining up with TRBD1. V dropped 4 bases and J dropped 5; count of bases not matched to a gene: 12. Germline loops: CDR1 SGHRS, CDR2 YFSETQ. The CDR3 is 16 amino acids. Written as DNA, the CDR3 is TGCGCCAGCAGCCTGGGACAGGGTGGACGGGGGGAGACCCAGTACTTC. Its translation is CASSLGQGGRGETQYF. The whole variable domain, filled in from reference TRBV5-1 and TRBJ2-5, reads KAGVTQTPRYLIKTRGQQVTLSCSPISGHRSVSWYQQTPGQGLQFLFEYFSETQRNKGNFPGRFSGRQFSNSRSEMNVSTLELGDSALYLCASSLGQGGRGETQYFGPGTRLLVL.

The gene calls are TRBV19 and TRBJ2-1; a weak D match, TRBD2 (6 bases). The germline V gene encodes CDR1 LNHDA and CDR2 SQIVND (reference sequence). The CDR3 extends over 17 amino acids. Trimming removed 1 base from V and 0 bases from J, with 13 bases in between. CDR3 protein: CASSIGRGGNSYNEQFF. The CDR3 DNA reads as TGTGCCAGTAGTATAGGGAGGGGCGGGAACTCCTACAATGAGCAGTTCTTC.

The chain recombines TRBV6-5 with TRBJ1-6, with 8 bases lining up with TRBD1. CDR1 is MNHEY and CDR2 is SVGAGI in the germline V gene. Trimming cost V 6 bases and J 7 bases; bases outside gene matches: 8. The CDR3 sequence is 15 residues long. The CDR3 reads CASRFRTGRNSPLHF. CDR3 nucleotides: TGTGCCAGCAGGTTTCGGACAGGGCGGAATTCACCCCTCCACTTT.

The CDR3 coding sequence is TGTGCCAGCAGCACTCCCCGTCCCACAGATACGCAGTATTTT. It translates to CASSTPRPTDTQYF. This rearrangement joins TRBV7-9 to TRBJ2-3; D remains ambiguous. The CDR3 length is 14 residues. Per germline, CDR1 SEHNR and CDR2 FQNEAQ (reference sequence). V was trimmed by 5 bases and J by 2 bases, leaving 11 bases between them.

V usage is TRBV5-1 and J usage is TRBJ2-3; a possible D gene is TRBD2 (6 bases). Germline CDR1 is SGHRS and CDR2 is YFSETQ. This CDR3 spans 17 amino acids. The V end was cut by 4 bases, the J end by 2 bases, with 20 bases between. CDR3 in DNA: TGCGCCAGCAGCCGCGGGGCGAGCGGGTCTCTCACAGATACGCAGTATTTT. Protein: CASSRGASGSLTDTQYF.

The chain carries TRBV29-1 and TRBJ2-3; D call uncertain. CDR1 is SQVTM, CDR2 ANQGSEA, per germline. The CDR3 spans 12 residues. V was cut by 3 bases and J by 0 bases, with 4 bases left in between. The CDR3 coding sequence is TGCAGCGTTGATACTAGCACAGATACGCAGTATTTT. Translated: CSVDTSTDTQYF.

The V gene is TRBV5-4, the J gene TRBJ2-2; TRBD2 matches 9 bases. In germline, CDR1 is SGHNT, CDR2 YYREEE (reference sequence). The ends lost 5 bases at V and 5 bases at J; junction bases unmatched: 7. This CDR3 comprises 15 residues. The CDR3 sequence is CASRAGLADTGELFF. The CDR3 DNA follows: TGTGCCAGCAGGGCGGGACTAGCTGATACCGGGGAGCTGTTTTTT.

The chain employs TRBV9 and TRBJ2-1; 13 nucleotides agree with TRBD2. CDR1 and CDR2 from the germline V gene are SGDLS and YYNGEE. The CDR3 spans 16 residues. With 3 bases clipped from V and 12 bases from J, the junction kept 12 bases outside the gene matches. The CDR3 region is CASSDPNTGLAGTQFF. CDR3 nucleotide sequence: TGTGCCAGCAGCGATCCCAATACGGGACTAGCGGGGACGCAGTTCTTC.

This chain joins TRBV7-9 and TRBJ2-5; 11 nucleotides match TRBD2. CDR1 and CDR2 (germline): SEHNR, FQNEAQ (reference sequence). This CDR3 region has 16 residues. The J segment lost 5 bases and the V segment lost 8 bases, leaving 13 bases of the junction unmatched. The CDR3 nucleotides read TGTGCCAGCGGATCCCTTAGCGGGAGGGCCTGGGAGACCCAGTACTTC. Translation gives CASGSLSGRAWETQYF.

V usage is TRBV28 and J usage is TRBJ2-7; TRBD1 aligns across 7 bases. The V gene end was trimmed by 10 bases and the J gene end by 10 bases; junction bases not matched to a gene: 16. Looked up from germline, CDR1 is MDHEN and CDR2 is SYDVKM. The CDR3 totals 13 residues. The CDR3 coding sequence is TGTGCCACCAAAACCGGAACAGGGGCACCTCAGTACTTC. It is translated as CATKTGTGAPQYF.

This chain connects TRBV18 to TRBJ2-2, with D possibly matching TRBD1 (5 bases). Trimming pared 3 bases from V and 7 bases from J, leaving 9 bases between. From germline, CDR1 is KGHSH and CDR2 LQKENI. There are 13 residues in the CDR3. The CDR3 nucleotides are TGTGCCAGCTCACCCCAGGGCAGCGGGGAGCTGTTTTTT. Translation: CASSPQGSGELFF. The entire variable domain, with the rest obtained from reference TRBV18 and TRBJ2-2, is as follows: NAGVMQNPRHLVRRRGQEARLRCSPMKGHSHVYWYRQLPEEGLKFMVYLQKENIIDESGMPKERFSAEFPKEGPSILRIQQVVRGDSAAYFCASSPQGSGELFFGEGSRLTVL.

CDR3 nucleotide sequence: TGCGCCAGCAGCTCCGCGGGGTATGGCACAGATACGCAGTATTTT. Its protein is CASSSAGYGTDTQYF. The V call is TRBV5-1, the J call TRBJ2-3; D may be TRBD2 (6 bases). Trimming cost V 3 bases and J 1 base, with 12 bases left between them. Germline V gives CDR1 SGHRS, CDR2 YFSETQ. This CDR3 spans 15 amino acids.

The rearrangement uses TRBV5-8 and TRBJ2-7, with a tentative D call TRBD2 (6 bases). Germline CDR1 reads SGHTS; CDR2 reads YDEGEE. The CDR3 spans 17 residues. V was shortened by 1 base and J by 12 bases, with 29 bases between the two germline ends. For the CDR3, the DNA is TGTGCCAGCAGCTTGAGGGTCGGTAGCGGTTACACCCCCATCGGGTACTTC. This encodes CASSLRVGSGYTPIGYF.

The J gene is TRBJ2-1, the V gene TRBV7-9; perhaps TRBD2 as D (6 bases). This CDR3 has 12 amino acids. Between the trimmed V and J ends, which lost 5 bases and 10 bases, there was a span of 12 bases. Germline lookup yields CDR1 SEHNR and CDR2 FQNEAQ (reference sequence). CDR3 loop: CASSPGTGEQFF. The CDR3 bases are TGTGCCAGCAGCCCAGGGACTGGAGAGCAGTTCTTC. Using reference TRBV7-9 and TRBJ2-1 for the parts outside the CDR3, the full variable domain is DTGVSQNPRHKITKRGQNVTFRCDPISEHNRLYWYRQTLGQGPEFLTYFQNEAQLEKSRLLSDRFSAERPKGSFSTLEIQRTEQGDSAMYLCASSPGTGEQFFGPGTRLTVL.

The chain couples TRBV12-1 to TRBJ2-5; TRBD1 reflects the table's D call only, with no check against the DNA. TRBV12-1 is classified as a pseudogene. This CDR3 has 17 amino acids. Written as DNA, the CDR3 is TGTGCCAGCAGCTTTGGGGGGGGACAGGGAGGTCAAGAGACCCAGTACTTC. Its translation is CASSFGGGQGGQETQYF.

Turning to this clone: This specimen includes other DNA sequences encoding the same CDR3. CDR3 DNA sequence: TGCGCCAGCAGCCTCGGGCTAGCGGGCACAGATACGCAGTATTTT. It codes for CASSLGLAGTDTQYF. The chain combines TRBV5-1 with TRBJ2-3; 7 bases map to TRBD2. This CDR3 is built from 15 residues. Trimming at V came to 4 bases and at J to 1 base, leaving 6 bases not matched to a gene. Germline CDR1 reads SGHRS; CDR2 reads YFSETQ.

The chain has TRBV5-1 and TRBJ1-2; 7 bases are a match to TRBD1. This CDR3 is built from 15 residues. Trimming removed 4 bases from V and 0 bases from J; junction bases left unmatched: 6. CDR1 is SGHRS and CDR2 is YFSETQ in the germline V gene. This chain's CDR3 is CASSPGQLTNYGYTF. The CDR3 bases are TGCGCCAGCAGCCCGGGACAGCTAACTAACTATGGCTACACCTTC.

This clone has a single count. The chain employs TRBV12-2 and TRBJ1-5; the DNA was not compared with TRBD1, the D call given in the table. TRBV12-2 is classified as a pseudogene. The CDR3 runs to 14 residues. CDR3 sequence reads: CASRPDSSNQPQHF. CDR3 nucleotide sequence: TGTGCAAGTCGGCCTGACAGTAGCAATCAGCCCCAGCATTTT.

The chain combines TRBV2 with TRBJ2-5, with 10 nucleotides matching TRBD1. The V gene end was trimmed by 6 bases and the J gene end by 5 bases; junction bases not matched to a gene: 3. CDR3 length: 13 residues. Germline V gene data show CDR1 as SNHLY and CDR2 as FYNNEI. The CDR3 DNA reads as TGTGCCAGCAGAGACAGGGGGCGGGAGACCCAGTACTTC. Translation gives CASRDRGRETQYF.

The rearrangement links TRBV5-1 to TRBJ2-2; tentatively, D is TRBD2 (6 bases). The germline V gene has CDR1 SGHRS and CDR2 YFSETQ. V lost 3 bases to trimming and J lost 4 bases, with 13 bases between them. This CDR3 is built from 15 residues. The CDR3 is CASSSSSAGTGELFF. In nucleotides, the CDR3 is TGCGCCAGCAGCTCGTCTAGCGCGGGCACCGGGGAGCTGTTTTTT. Together with reference TRBV5-1 and TRBJ2-2, the CDR3 gives the full variable domain: KAGVTQTPRYLIKTRGQQVTLSCSPISGHRSVSWYQQTPGQGLQFLFEYFSETQRNKGNFPGRFSGRQFSNSRSEMNVSTLELGDSALYLCASSSSSAGTGELFFGEGSRLTVL.

CDR3 sequence (DNA): TGTGCCAGCAGCTTAACCCCATTAGCGGGAGGGCCCGGAGATACGCAGTATTTT. Its translation: CASSLTPLAGGPGDTQYF. V usage is TRBV7-2 and J usage is TRBJ2-3; TRBD2 aligns across 11 bases. The CDR3 contains 18 residues. The J segment lost 5 bases and the V segment lost 2 bases, leaving 12 bases of the junction unmatched. Germline assignment: CDR1 SGHTA and CDR2 FQGNSA. Full variable domain (missing parts from reference TRBV7-2 and TRBJ2-3): GAGVSQSPSNKVTEKGKDVELRCDPISGHTALYWYRQSLGQGLEFLIYFQGNSAPDKSGLPSDRFSAERTGGSVSTLTIQRTQQEDSAVYLCASSLTPLAGGPGDTQYFGPGTRLTVL.

The genes are TRBV5-1 and TRBJ2-5; 8 bases fit TRBD2. Germline-derived CDR1 and CDR2 are SGHRS and YFSETQ. The CDR3 is 17 amino acids. V dropped 0 bases and J dropped 1; count of bases not matched to a gene: 8. CDR3 DNA: TGCGCCAGCAGCTTGGCCGGAGTAGCGGGGTCCCAAGAGACCCAGTACTTC. As protein: CASSLAGVAGSQETQYF.

V is TRBV30 and J is TRBJ2-4; 9 nucleotides align to TRBD1. This CDR3 contains 13 residues. V was pared by 0 bases and J by 15 bases, with 9 bases of the junction left unmatched. Germline lookup yields CDR1 GTSNPN and CDR2 SVGIG (reference sequence). For the CDR3, the DNA is TGTGCCTGGAGTGTACTGAGGACAGGGGTCCCGTACTTC. Encoded protein: CAWSVLRTGVPYF.

The chain couples TRBV5-4 to TRBJ1-2, with TRBD1 identical over 8 bases. Trimming at V came to 3 bases and at J to 4 bases, leaving 11 bases not matched to a gene. This CDR3 region has 16 residues. Germline-derived CDR1 and CDR2 are SGHNT and YYREEE (reference sequence). As DNA, the CDR3 is TGTGCCAGCAGCTACATCGGTACAGGGGGGGCCTATGGCTACACCTTC. Its protein product is CASSYIGTGGAYGYTF.

The CDR3 DNA follows: TGTGCCAGCAGCCTTCGACGAGGAGAGCAGTACTTC. Protein: CASSLRRGEQYF. The J gene is TRBJ2-7, the V gene TRBV11-2; no clear D gene. Germline V CDR1 and CDR2: SGHAT, FQNNGV. There are 12 residues in the CDR3. V lost 5 bases and J 7 bases, leaving 12 bases between the germline ends.